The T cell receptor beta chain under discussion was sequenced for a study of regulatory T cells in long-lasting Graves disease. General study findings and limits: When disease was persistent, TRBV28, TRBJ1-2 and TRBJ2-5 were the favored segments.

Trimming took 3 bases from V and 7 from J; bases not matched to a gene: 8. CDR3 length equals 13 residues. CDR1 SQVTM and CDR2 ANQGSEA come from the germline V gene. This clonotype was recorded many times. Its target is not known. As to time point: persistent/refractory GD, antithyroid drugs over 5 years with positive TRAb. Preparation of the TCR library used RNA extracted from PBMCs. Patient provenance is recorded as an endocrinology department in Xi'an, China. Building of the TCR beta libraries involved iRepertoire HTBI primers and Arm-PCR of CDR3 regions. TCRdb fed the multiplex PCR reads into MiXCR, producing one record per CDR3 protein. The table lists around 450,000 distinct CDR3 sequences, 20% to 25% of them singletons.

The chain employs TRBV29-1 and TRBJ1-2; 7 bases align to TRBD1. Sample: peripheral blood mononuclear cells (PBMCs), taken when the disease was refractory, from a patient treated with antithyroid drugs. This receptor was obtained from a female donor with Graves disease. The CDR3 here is CSVDWQGVGGYTF. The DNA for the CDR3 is TGCAGCGTTGACTGGCAGGGGGTTGGTGGCTACACCTTC.